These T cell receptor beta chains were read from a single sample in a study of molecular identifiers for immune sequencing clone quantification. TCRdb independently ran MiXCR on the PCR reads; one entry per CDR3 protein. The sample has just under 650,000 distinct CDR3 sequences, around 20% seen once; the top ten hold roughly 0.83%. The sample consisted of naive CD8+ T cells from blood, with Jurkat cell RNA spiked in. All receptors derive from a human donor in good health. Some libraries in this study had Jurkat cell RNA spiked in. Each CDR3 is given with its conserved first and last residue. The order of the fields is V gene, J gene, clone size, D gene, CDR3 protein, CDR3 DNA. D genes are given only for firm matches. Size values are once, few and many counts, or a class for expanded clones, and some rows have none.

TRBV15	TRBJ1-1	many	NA	CATSTTGNTEAFF	TGTGCCACCAGCACGACAGGGAACACTGAAGCTTTCTTT
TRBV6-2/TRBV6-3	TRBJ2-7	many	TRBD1	CASSSGGFSEQYF	TGTGCCAGCAGTTCAGGGGGTTTCAGCGAGCAGTACTTC
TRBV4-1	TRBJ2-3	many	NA	CASRPSEDSSTDTQYF	TGCGCCAGCAGGCCAAGTGAGGACAGTAGCACAGATACGCAGTATTTT
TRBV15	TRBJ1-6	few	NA	CATSSDIALTGLDSPLHF	TGTGCCACCAGCAGCGATATCGCCTTAACAGGGTTAGATTCACCCCTCCACTTT
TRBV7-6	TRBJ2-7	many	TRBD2	CASSIATSGNYEQYF	TGTGCCAGCAGCATAGCGACTAGCGGTAACTACGAGCAGTACTTC
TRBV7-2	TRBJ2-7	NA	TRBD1	CASSSYRGPYEQYF	TGTGCCAGCAGCTCATACAGGGGGCCCTACGAGCAGTACTTC
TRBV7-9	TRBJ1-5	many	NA	CASSSRGKPQHF	TGTGCCAGCAGCTCGAGGGGTAAGCCCCAGCATTTT
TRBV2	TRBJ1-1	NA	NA	CASSGVGAAAFF	TGTGCCAGCAGTGGGGTAGGGGCCGCGGCTTTCTTT
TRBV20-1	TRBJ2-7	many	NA	CSARGGGAYEQYF	TGCAGTGCTAGAGGAGGGGGGGCCTACGAGCAGTACTTC
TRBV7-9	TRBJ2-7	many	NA	CASSRRGGNEQYF	TGTGCCAGCAGCCGCAGGGGCGGGAACGAGCAGTACTTC
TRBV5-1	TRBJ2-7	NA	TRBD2	CASSPDGGIYEQYF	TGCGCCAGCAGCCCCGACGGGGGGATCTACGAGCAGTACTTC
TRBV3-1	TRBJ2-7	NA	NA	CASSRPQGYEQYF	TGTGCCAGCAGCCGACCCCAGGGTTACGAGCAGTACTTC
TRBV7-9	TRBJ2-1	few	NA	CASPLRDSYNEQFF	TGTGCCAGTCCCTTAAGGGACTCCTACAATGAGCAGTTCTTC
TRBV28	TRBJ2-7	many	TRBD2	CATEGLAEGDEQYF	TGTGCCACCGAAGGACTAGCGGAAGGGGACGAGCAGTACTTC
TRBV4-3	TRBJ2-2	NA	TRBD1	CASRPRYNRGRTGELFF	TGCGCCAGCAGACCTAGATATAACAGGGGACGCACCGGGGAGCTGTTTTTT
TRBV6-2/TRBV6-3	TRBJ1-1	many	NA	CASGRNTEAFF	TGTGCCAGCGGAAGGAACACTGAAGCTTTCTTT
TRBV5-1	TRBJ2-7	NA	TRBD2	CASSLGGGVPSYEQYF	TGCGCCAGCAGCTTGGGCGGGGGGGTTCCCTCCTACGAGCAGTACTTC
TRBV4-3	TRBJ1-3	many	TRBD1	CASSPTGIGNTIYF	TGCGCCAGCAGCCCGACAGGGATTGGAAACACCATATATTTT
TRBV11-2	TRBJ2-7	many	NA	CASSSPNSYEQYF	TGTGCCAGCAGCTCGCCGAACAGCTACGAGCAGTACTTC
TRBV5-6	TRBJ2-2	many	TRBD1	CASSLYTGGAMAGELFF	TGTGCCAGCAGCTTGTATACAGGGGGCGCTATGGCCGGGGAGCTGTTTTTT
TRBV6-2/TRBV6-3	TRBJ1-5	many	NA	CASSPHQASGNQPQHF	TGTGCCAGCAGCCCCCACCAGGCCTCCGGGAATCAGCCCCAGCATTTT
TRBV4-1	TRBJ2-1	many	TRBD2	CASSLFSGGPGPPLGEQFF	TGCGCCAGCAGCCTCTTTAGCGGGGGGCCCGGACCCCCCCTCGGTGAGCAGTTCTTC
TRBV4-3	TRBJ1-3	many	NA	CASSQELGSRNTIYF	TGCGCCAGCAGCCAAGAGTTGGGCAGTCGAAACACCATATATTTT
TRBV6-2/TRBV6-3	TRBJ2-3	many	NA	CASSYTRYTQYF	TGTGCCAGCAGTTACACGAGATATACGCAGTATTTT
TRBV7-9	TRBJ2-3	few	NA	CASSFSRLMAECTDTQYF	TGTGCCAGCAGCTTTAGCCGGCTTATGGCAGAATGCACAGATACGCAGTATTTT
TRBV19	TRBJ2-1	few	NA	CASSNGGVREQFF	TGTGCCAGTAGTAATGGGGGAGTGAGAGAGCAGTTCTTC
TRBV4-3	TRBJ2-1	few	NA	CASSQDWRPADEQFF	TGCGCCAGCAGCCAAGATTGGCGCCCGGCGGATGAGCAGTTCTTC
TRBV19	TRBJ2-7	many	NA	CASRMGGVDSPVF	TGTGCCAGTAGGATGGGTGGAGTTGATTCCCCCGTCTTC
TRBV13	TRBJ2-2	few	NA	CASSSPPGTANTGELFF	TGTGCCAGCAGCTCCCCGCCGGGTACAGCGAACACCGGGGAGCTGTTTTTT
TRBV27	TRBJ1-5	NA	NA	CASSLSNQSQHF	TGTGCCAGCAGTTTGAGCAATCAGTCCCAGCATTTT
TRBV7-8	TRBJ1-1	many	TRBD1	CASSSGTVNTFF	TGTGCCAGCAGCTCCGGGACAGTGAATACTTTCTTT
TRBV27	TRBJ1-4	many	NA	CASKRQGISNEKLFF	TGTGCCAGCAAACGCCAGGGGATATCTAATGAAAAACTGTTTTTT
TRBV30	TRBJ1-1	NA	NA	CAWGILNTEAFF	TGTGCCTGGGGGATCTTGAACACTGAAGCTTTCTTT
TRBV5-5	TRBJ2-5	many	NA	CASSAGTDETQYF	TGTGCCAGCAGCGCCGGGACCGATGAGACCCAGTACTTC
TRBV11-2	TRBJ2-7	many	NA	CASSSTNQGQYF	TGTGCCAGCAGCTCCACAAACCAGGGGCAGTACTTC
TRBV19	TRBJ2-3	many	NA	CASTPLGLGDTQYF	TGTGCCAGTACCCCTCTGGGGTTGGGAGATACGCAGTATTTT
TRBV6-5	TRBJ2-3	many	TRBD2	CASSPSGATDTQYF	TGTGCCAGCAGTCCTAGCGGGGCCACAGATACGCAGTATTTT
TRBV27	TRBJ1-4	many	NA	CASSVHSNEKLFF	TGTGCCAGCAGTGTCCATTCAAATGAAAAACTGTTTTTT
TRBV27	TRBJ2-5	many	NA	CASSLLSSRETQYF	TGTGCCAGCAGTCTTTTATCTAGTCGTGAGACCCAGTACTTC
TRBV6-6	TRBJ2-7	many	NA	CASSSFDEQYF	TGTGCCAGCAGTTCGTTCGACGAGCAGTACTTC
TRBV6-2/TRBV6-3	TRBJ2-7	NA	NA	CASSYSRALEQYF	TGTGCCAGCAGTTACAGCAGGGCACTCGAGCAGTACTTC
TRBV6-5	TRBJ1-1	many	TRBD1	CASSRDRNTEAFF	TGTGCCAGCAGTAGGGACAGGAACACTGAAGCTTTCTTT
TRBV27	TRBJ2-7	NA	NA	CASSSFLGAREQYF	TGTGCCAGCAGTTCCTTTTTGGGGGCACGTGAGCAGTACTTC
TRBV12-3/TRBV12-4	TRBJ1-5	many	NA	CASSPAGYQPQHF	TGTGCCAGCAGCCCAGCAGGGTATCAGCCCCAGCATTTT
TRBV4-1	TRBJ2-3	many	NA	CASSQGYSGADTQYF	TGCGCCAGCAGCCAAGGTTACAGCGGTGCAGATACGCAGTATTTT
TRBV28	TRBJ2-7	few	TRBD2	CASSLAAGGDYEQYF	TGTGCCAGCAGTTTGGCCGCGGGAGGAGACTACGAGCAGTACTTC
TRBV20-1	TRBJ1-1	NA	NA	CSATRGSEAFF	TGCAGTGCTACGCGAGGTTCCGAAGCTTTCTTT
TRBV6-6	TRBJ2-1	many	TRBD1	CASSTGQGVYNEQFF	TGTGCCAGCAGTACCGGACAGGGTGTTTACAATGAGCAGTTCTTC
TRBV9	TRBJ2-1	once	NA	CANSVDLAGNEQFF	TGTGCCAACAGCGTAGATCTAGCTGGCAATGAGCAGTTCTTC
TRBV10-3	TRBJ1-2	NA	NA	CAISSATRDTTNYGYTF	TGTGCCATCAGTTCGGCCACCCGGGACACCACTAACTATGGCTACACCTTC
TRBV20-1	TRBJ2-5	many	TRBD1	CSASPGTGGKTPPQETQYF	TGCAGTGCTAGTCCCGGGACAGGGGGCAAAACACCCCCACAAGAGACCCAGTACTTC
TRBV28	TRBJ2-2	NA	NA	CASSFGPVSSGGGTGELFF	TGTGCCAGCAGTTTTGGCCCAGTGAGTAGCGGAGGGGGCACCGGGGAGCTGTTTTTT
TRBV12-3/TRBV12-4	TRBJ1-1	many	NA	CASSFPPAGYTEAFF	TGTGCCAGCAGTTTCCCCCCTGCGGGATACACTGAAGCTTTCTTT
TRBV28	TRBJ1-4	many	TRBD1	CASSRHSGTGWEKLFF	TGTGCCAGCAGCAGACATTCCGGGACAGGGTGGGAAAAACTGTTTTTT
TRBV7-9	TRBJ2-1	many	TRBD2	CASSSPGTSVYEQFF	TGTGCCAGCAGCTCACCCGGGACTAGCGTCTATGAGCAGTTCTTC
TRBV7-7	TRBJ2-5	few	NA	CASSPNHRVDQETQYF	TGTGCTAGCAGTCCTAATCACAGGGTAGACCAAGAGACCCAGTACTTC
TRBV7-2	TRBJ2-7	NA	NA	CASSLDSHGYEQYF	TGTGCCAGCAGCTTGGACAGCCATGGGTACGAGCAGTACTTC